Reported below is one T cell receptor (beta chain). Clones were read by immunoSEQ multiplex PCR, and TCRdb kept only the in-frame ones, dropping some. The sample contains 90,000 to 120,000 clones, approximately 93% of which appear only once. The sample is drawn from a study of T cell changes during pregnancy in multiple sclerosis. The CDR3 covers 11 residues. CDR1 and CDR2 (germline): DFQATT, SNEGSKA (reference sequence). V gave up 5 bases and J gave up 14 bases, with 15 bases separating them. The sample consisted of peripheral blood, taken after pregnancy. The TCR sequence derives from a female donor with multiple sclerosis, enrolled in a pregnancy study. The genes are TRBV20-1 and TRBJ1-4, with a weak D call TRBD1 (6 bases). The CDR3 region has the DNA TGCAGTGCTTATCTCGGCCAGGGGCTGTTTTTT. Protein: CSAYLGQGLFF.